This T cell receptor (beta chain) emerged from a study of T cells after yellow fever vaccination. Study conclusions and caveats: Across the CD4 and CD8 compartments, a small share of clonotypes was present in both.

From the 5' RACE reads, TCRdb called clonotypes with MiXCR, one entry per CDR3 protein. The sample contains about 580,000 distinct CDR3 sequences, approximately 16% of which appear only once. Germline assignment: CDR1 SGHTA and CDR2 FQGNSA. The CDR3 sequence is 15 residues long. V shed 4 bases and J 4 bases; nucleotides not matched to a gene: 7. This clonotype has more than one count but fewer than ten. Its antigen is undetermined. The sequence derives from a man between 18 and 35 years old who received the YFV17D yellow fever vaccine. The chain combines TRBV7-2 with TRBJ1-2; 9 nucleotides align to TRBD1. The sample was PBMCs, taken 5 to 6 days after the first yellow fever vaccination. CDR3 region: CASSSRQGVGYGYTF. The CDR3 DNA reads as TGTGCCAGCAGCTCCCGACAGGGGGTCGGCTATGGCTACACCTTC.